Described below is a single T cell receptor (beta chain) sequence and its context. Its antigen is unknown. There are no base qualities to consult, and no much larger clone falls within one base. A total of under 30 patients with locally advanced or metastatic urothelial carcinoma, treated at Memorial Sloan Kettering on a trial protocol, made up the cohort. Peripheral blood mononuclear cells were collected pretreatment and during treatment, at between 1 and 8 total time points per patient. The Qiagen DNeasy Blood extraction kit was used to purify genomic DNA from total PBMCs and from tumor samples. Collected pretreatment and during treatment, PBMCs were isolated and stored as previously described. To estimate absolute template abundance from read counts, synthetic TCR analog templates were spiked into each PCR. Using the immunoSEQ assay, TCRbeta CDR3 regions were amplified from genomic DNA with bias-controlled V and J gene primers. Sequencing of rearranged TCRbeta segments was performed at approximately 20X coverage. From the authors' description of their analysis: Sequencing errors were corrected by clustering, and CDR3s were annotated against IMGT so that V, D and J genes could be assigned. Downstream analyses used only productive TCRbeta rearrangements and left out out-of-frame or stop-codon sequences. To compute clonality, Shannon entropy was normalized by the log of the number of unique productive sequences and then subtracted from one. Fisher's exact test with Benjamini-Hochberg correction, at a threshold of adjusted p below 0.01, was used to find clones that differed between time points or between blood and tumor. Imported from immuneACCESS, the table was reduced by TCRdb to in-frame sequences with V and J called. These copies leave out some clones; in studies compared against another copy, an unresolved V gene accounts for under half, and the cause of the remainder is not known. V, J and clone size reflect that table, while D and trimming were determined from the DNA. This sample is represented by about 45,000 clones; about nine tenths of them were singletons. About 4% of the sample is taken by the ten largest.

There are 11 amino acids in the CDR3, from cysteine to phenylalanine inclusive. The kept DNA is CDR3 alone, 33 bases in frame from the first base. From a lookup of the germline V gene (reference sequence), CDR1 and CDR2 are DFQATT and SNEGSKA. Relative to germline, V is 6 bases shorter and J is 11 bases shorter, with 16 bases between their ends. This sample is drawn from a study of PD-L1 blockade in urothelial cancer (dated by TCRdb to between 2016 and 2019). A note on the overall study: All patients started therapy around 2014 and received atezolizumab 1,200 mg intravenously every 3 weeks. Twenty-five of 29 patients were identified as males with urothelial cancer of bladder origin, and a prior smoking history was reported by 18 of 29 patients. Patients had an ECOG performance status of 0 or 1 and had received between 0 and 3 prior chemotherapy regimens. Blood samples were analyzed 3 weeks after the start of treatment (second dose) and 6 weeks after the start of treatment. Blood samples gave a median of around 140,000 T cells and 77,000 or so unique TCRs, with a median clonality of approximately 0.08. An exploratory multi-omic analysis was conducted of the somatic, immune and clinical correlates of response to PD-L1 blockade with atezolizumab in urothelial cancer. Pretreatment tumor samples, along with matched peripheral blood collected serially before and after atezolizumab treatment, underwent TCR sequencing. Durable clinical benefit was defined as progression-free survival longer than 6 months, and TCR features were also tested against progression-free and overall survival. In the same patients, whole exome sequencing and RNA sequencing of pretreatment tumors were performed in addition to TCR sequencing. Roughly 10 patients achieved durable clinical benefit and approximately 20 did not. Pretreatment blood TCR-seq was available for about 27 patients, at least one posttreatment blood collection was obtained for around 25 patients, and tumor TCR-seq was available for around 25 patients.

The study at large found these results: A pretreatment peripheral blood TCR clonality below the median was linked to improved progression-free and overall survival. Greater expansion of tumor-associated TCR clones in peripheral blood 3 weeks after the start of treatment was observed in patients with durable benefit (n of about 20, p = 0.022). Because of the small sample size (n of about 30) and the many exploratory analyses performed, the results are intended to be regarded as hypothesis-generating.

The receptor chain draws on TRBV20-1 and TRBJ1-1, with the D gene not confidently named. The origin of this receptor is a man at least 80 years old with urothelial cancer. The specimen was PBMCs, collected around atezolizumab (anti-PD-L1) treatment. CDR3 reads: CSAKGRPGAFF. The DNA is as follows: TGCAGTGCGAAAGGTCGCCCCGGGGCTTTCTTT.